This TCR beta chain emerged from a study of blood T cell repertoires in COVID-19. The wider study: Sample material is recorded as cDNA or gDNA derived from T cells, B-cell-depleted T cells, or PBMCs.

Clinical history as reported by participants underpinned cohort assignment. Assay used: immunoSEQ multiplex PCR; TCRdb lists only in-frame clones, some missing. The sample includes about 400,000 clones, 88% of them seen just once. Germline V gene lookup returns CDR1 MNHEY and CDR2 SVGEGT. Trimming took 4 bases from V and 2 from J; bases not matched to a gene: 6. The CDR3 totals 15 residues. The specimen was PBMCs or T cells enriched from blood (not recorded which). This clonotype was sampled from a woman between 40 and 55 years old with acute COVID-19. The chain has TRBV6-2 or TRBV6-3 and TRBJ2-7; TRBD2 matches 9 bases. CDR3 region: CASSLGLAGPYEQYF. The CDR3 DNA sequence: TGTGCCAGCAGTTTGGGACTAGCCGGACCCTACGAGCAGTACTTC.